The rows below give T cell receptor beta chains drawn from one sample of a study of CD39 and CD103 CD8 tumor-infiltrating T cells. Clones were sequenced by immunoSEQ multiplex PCR, and TCRdb holds only the in-frame ones, with some missing. Here the sample spans about 3,000 clones, about 83% being singletons. Sequencing was performed on CD39- CD103- CD8+ T cells sorted from the tumor. These receptors were obtained from a human donor with head and neck squamous cell carcinoma. The conserved cysteine and the conserved F or W are not part of the CDR3 here. The order of the fields is J gene, V gene, CDR3 length, CDR3 protein.

TRBJ1-3,TRBV27,13,ASPPSGYSGNTIY
TRBJ2-7,TRBV7-8,11,ASSLSPGYEQY
TRBJ1-5,TRBV18,13,ASSPEQGAVQPQH
TRBJ2-4,TRBV25-1,14,ASSEGGMGFQNIQY
TRBJ1-3,TRBV30,11,AWGQGKGNTIY
TRBJ2-1,TRBV5-1,16,ASSLVGTSGGGYNEQF
TRBJ2-3,TRBV27,13,ASSLIAGGADTQY
TRBJ2-3,TRBV9,13,ASSAVYEGTDTQY
TRBJ1-1,TRBV27,13,ASSVLDRVATEAF
TRBJ2-1,TRBV7-9,11,ASSSYRANEQF
TRBJ2-7,TRBV10-3,14,AISFMGSGGAYEQY
TRBJ1-3,TRBV18,13,ASSPAVLGGNTIY
TRBJ2-7,TRBV11-2,13,ASSSRTGGRYEQY
TRBJ2-3,TRBV10-1,14,ASSESAGRGTDTQY
TRBJ2-2,TRBV7-9,13,ASSLPRGNTGELF
TRBJ2-2,TRBV7-9,17,ASSLPASGGAESTGELF
TRBJ1-6,TRBV5-6,11,ASEPSGNGPLH
TRBJ2-5,TRBV7-9,13,ASSSKTADQETQY
TRBJ2-7,TRBV4-3,13,ASSQMTGWDYEQY
TRBJ2-1,TRBV12-5,14,ASGSGTGGFYNEQF
TRBJ1-2,TRBV10-1,16,ASSEWCWVESANYGYT
TRBJ1-1,TRBV4-3,15,ASSQDSGGERDTEAF
TRBJ2-1,TRBV6-6,14,ASSRYSGGPNNEQF
TRBJ1-1,TRBV27,11,ASRTGLNTEAF
TRBJ2-2,TRBV11-2,15,ASSLGRPSPRTGELF
TRBJ2-2,TRBV19,15,ASSPRSGQGAAGELF
TRBJ1-6,TRBV14,14,ASSHYPGQGYSPLH
TRBJ1-1,TRBV30,10,AWTTGGVEAF
TRBJ2-7,TRBV7-8,13,ASSDRPTGVAEQY
TRBJ2-7,TRBV4-1,17,ASSQYPQPESGEPYEQY
TRBJ2-6,TRBV10-2,17,ASSELVAGDLSGANVLT
TRBJ2-7,TRBV4-2,16,ASSQEPSKTSGVYEQY
TRBJ2-7,TRBV28,12,ASSLNEDYYEQY
TRBJ2-7,TRBV7-6,12,ASSPGSYPYEQY
TRBJ2-7,TRBV4-1,13,ASSQGPTGAYEQY
TRBJ2-3,TRBV7-9,13,ASRHSGGAVDTQY
TRBJ1-4,TRBV30,14,AWSPGTGGTNEKLF
TRBJ2-3,TRBV19,14,ASSPRQTVSTDTQY
TRBJ2-7,TRBV27,15,ASSPAEGGSRSYEQY
TRBJ2-7,TRBV4-3,14,ASSQEIDSLSYEQY
TRBJ1-1,TRBV5-5,12,ASSFERGGTEAF
TRBJ2-5,TRBV5-4,15,ASSPGLAGGPRETQY
TRBJ2-3,TRBV6-1,13,ASSELAGSTDTQY
TRBJ2-7,TRBV5-6,15,ASSLGAQGIFSYEQY
TRBJ1-1,TRBV19,11,ASSITRNTEAF
TRBJ1-4,TRBV27,13,ASSSWTGANEKLF